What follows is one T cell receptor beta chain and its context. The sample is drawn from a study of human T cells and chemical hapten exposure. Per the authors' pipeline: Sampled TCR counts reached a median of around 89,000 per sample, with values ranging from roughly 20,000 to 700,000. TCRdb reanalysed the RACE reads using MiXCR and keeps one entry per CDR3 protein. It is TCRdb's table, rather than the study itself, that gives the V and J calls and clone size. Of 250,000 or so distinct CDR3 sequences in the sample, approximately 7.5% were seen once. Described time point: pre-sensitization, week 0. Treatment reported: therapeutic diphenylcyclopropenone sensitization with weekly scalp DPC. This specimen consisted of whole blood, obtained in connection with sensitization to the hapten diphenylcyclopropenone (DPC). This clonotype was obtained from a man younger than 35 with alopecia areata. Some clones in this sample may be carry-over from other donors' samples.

CDR3 coding DNA: TGTGCCAGCAGCTTACGTGTGGAGTACACCGGGGAGCTGTTTTTT. Translated, it gives CASSLRVEYTGELFF. The V and J genes are TRBV7-6 and TRBJ2-2; D is undetermined. The CDR3 runs 15 residues. Germline CDR1 SGHVS, CDR2 FNYEAQ. The V end was cut by 2 bases, the J end by 3 bases, with 10 bases between.